This T cell receptor (beta chain) was identified in a study of blood T cell repertoires in COVID-19. Study in general: Italy, Spain and the United States were the sources of the convalescent and acute COVID-19 samples. Sample material is recorded as cDNA or gDNA derived from T cells, B-cell-depleted T cells, or PBMCs.

Germline V CDR1 and CDR2: LGHDT, YNNKEL (reference sequence). This CDR3 spans 16 amino acids. Trimming stripped 1 base from V and 4 bases from J, with 14 bases between. How the authors handled the data: The authors estimated nucleated cell counts from reference gene primer amplification. Sequenced by immunoSEQ multiplex PCR; TCRdb stores in-frame clones only, minus some. V and J calls and clone size are as listed in that table; D and trimming were resolved from the DNA. Of 55,000 to 75,000 clones in the sample, around 77% were seen once. The sequenced sample consisted of peripheral blood. V and J are TRBV3-1 (or the pseudogene TRBV3-2) and TRBJ1-3; the D is unclear. The sequence was obtained from a human donor in a cohort sampled during active COVID-19. The CDR3 DNA is TGTGCCAGCAGCCAAGTCTCAAGGACTGCAGGAAACACCATATATTTT. Translated: CASSQVSRTAGNTIYF.